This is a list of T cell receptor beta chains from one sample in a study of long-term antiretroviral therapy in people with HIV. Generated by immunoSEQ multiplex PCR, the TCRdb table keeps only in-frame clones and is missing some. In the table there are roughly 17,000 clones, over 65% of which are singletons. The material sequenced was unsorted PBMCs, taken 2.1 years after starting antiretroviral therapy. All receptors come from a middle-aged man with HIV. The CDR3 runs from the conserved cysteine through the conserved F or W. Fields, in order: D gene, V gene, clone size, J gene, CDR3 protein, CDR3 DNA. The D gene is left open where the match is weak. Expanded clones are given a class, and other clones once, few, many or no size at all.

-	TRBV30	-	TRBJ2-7	CAWSRTSYEQYF	TGTGCCTGGAGTCGTACCTCCTACGAGCAGTACTTC
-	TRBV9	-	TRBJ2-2	CASSFGSTDTGELFF	TGTGCCAGCAGCTTCGGATCGACTGACACCGGGGAGCTGTTTTTT
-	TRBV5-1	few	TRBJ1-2	CASSLGAPTWGYTF	TGCGCCAGCAGCTTGGGGGCCCCGACCTGGGGCTACACCTTC
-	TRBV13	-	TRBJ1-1	CASSADTEAFF	TGTGCCAGCAGCGCAGACACTGAAGCTTTCTTT
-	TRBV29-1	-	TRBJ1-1	CSVGRGSNTEAFF	TGCAGCGTAGGACGGGGCTCGAACACTGAAGCTTTCTTT
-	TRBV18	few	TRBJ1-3	CASSPGPFPGNTIYF	TGTGCCAGCTCCCCGGGACCCTTTCCTGGAAACACCATATATTTT
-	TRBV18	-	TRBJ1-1	CASSLGPRGTEAFF	TGTGCCAGCTCCCTGGGGCCACGCGGCACTGAAGCTTTCTTT
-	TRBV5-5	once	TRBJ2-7	CASSIGRVYEQYF	TGTGCCAGCAGCATCGGACGGGTGTACGAGCAGTACTTC
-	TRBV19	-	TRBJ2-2	CASSILVTGELFF	TGTGCCAGTAGTATTCTGGTCACCGGGGAGCTGTTTTTT
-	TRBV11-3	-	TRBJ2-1	CASSPNYNEQFF	TGTGCCAGCAGCCCTAACTACAATGAGCAGTTCTTC
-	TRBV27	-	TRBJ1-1	CASSESVLNTEAFF	TGTGCCAGCAGTGAGAGTGTCCTGAACACTGAAGCTTTCTTT
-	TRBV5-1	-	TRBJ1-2	CASRRDESYGYTF	TGCGCCAGCAGGAGAGACGAGAGCTATGGCTACACCTTC
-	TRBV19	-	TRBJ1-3	CASNLGLRGNTIYF	TGTGCCAGTAATTTAGGGCTGAGAGGAAACACCATATATTTT
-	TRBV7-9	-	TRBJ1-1	CASSLRARGHLNTEAFF	TGTGCCAGCAGCTTACGCGCCCGGGGCCACCTGAACACTGAAGCTTTCTTT
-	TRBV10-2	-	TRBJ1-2	CASSESPRGAGTRANYGYTF	TGCGCCAGCAGTGAGTCGCCCCGGGGAGCGGGGACTCGGGCTAACTATGGCTACACCTTC